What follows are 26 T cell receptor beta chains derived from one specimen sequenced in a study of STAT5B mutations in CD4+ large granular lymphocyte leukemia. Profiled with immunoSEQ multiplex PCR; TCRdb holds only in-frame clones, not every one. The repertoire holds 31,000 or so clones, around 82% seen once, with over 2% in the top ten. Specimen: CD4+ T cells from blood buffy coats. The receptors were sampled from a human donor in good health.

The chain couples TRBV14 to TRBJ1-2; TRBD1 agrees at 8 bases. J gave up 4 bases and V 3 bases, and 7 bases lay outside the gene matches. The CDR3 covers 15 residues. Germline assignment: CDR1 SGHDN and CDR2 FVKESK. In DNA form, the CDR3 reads TGTGCCAGCAGCCAGGCGAGGACAGGGCCCTATGGCTACACCTTC. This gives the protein CASSQARTGPYGYTF.

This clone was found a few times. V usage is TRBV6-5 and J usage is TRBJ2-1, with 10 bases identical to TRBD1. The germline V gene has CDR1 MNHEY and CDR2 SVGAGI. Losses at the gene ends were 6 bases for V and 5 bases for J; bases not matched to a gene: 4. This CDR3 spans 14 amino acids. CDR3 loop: CASRRDRGNNEQFF. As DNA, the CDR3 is TGTGCCAGCAGGAGGGACAGGGGAAACAATGAGCAGTTCTTC.

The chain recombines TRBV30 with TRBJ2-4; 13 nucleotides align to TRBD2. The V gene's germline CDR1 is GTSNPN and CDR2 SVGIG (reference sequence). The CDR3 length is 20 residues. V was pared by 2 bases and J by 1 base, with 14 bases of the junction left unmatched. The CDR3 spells CAWSPSRTSGRAGAKNIQYF. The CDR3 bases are TGTGCCTGGAGTCCCTCTAGAACTAGCGGGAGGGCTGGGGCCAAAAACATTCAGTACTTC.

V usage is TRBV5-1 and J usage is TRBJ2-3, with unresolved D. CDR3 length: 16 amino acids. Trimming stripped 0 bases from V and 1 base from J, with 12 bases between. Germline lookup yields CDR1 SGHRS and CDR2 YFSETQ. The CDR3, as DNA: TGCGCCAGCAGCTTGGGGACGGCGCCGGGCACAGATACGCAGTATTTT. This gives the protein CASSLGTAPGTDTQYF.

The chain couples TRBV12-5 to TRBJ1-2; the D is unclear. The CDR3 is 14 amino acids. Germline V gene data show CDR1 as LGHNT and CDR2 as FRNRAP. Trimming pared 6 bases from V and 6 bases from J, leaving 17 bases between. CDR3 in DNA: TGTGCTAGTGGGTGGCGGGGAGAAAAAAATGGCTACACCTTC. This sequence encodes CASGWRGEKNGYTF.

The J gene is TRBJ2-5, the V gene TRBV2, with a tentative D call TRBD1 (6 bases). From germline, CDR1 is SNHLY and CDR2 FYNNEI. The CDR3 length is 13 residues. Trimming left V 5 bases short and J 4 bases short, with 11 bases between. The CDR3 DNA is TGTGCCAGCAGTACATCCAGGGGAGAGACCCAGTACTTC. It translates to CASSTSRGETQYF.

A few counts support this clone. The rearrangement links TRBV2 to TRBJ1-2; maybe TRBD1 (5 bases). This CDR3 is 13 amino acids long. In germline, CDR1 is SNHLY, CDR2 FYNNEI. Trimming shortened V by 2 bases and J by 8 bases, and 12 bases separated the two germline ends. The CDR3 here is CASSETTGKGYTF. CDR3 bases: TGTGCCAGCAGTGAAACAACAGGAAAAGGCTACACCTTC.

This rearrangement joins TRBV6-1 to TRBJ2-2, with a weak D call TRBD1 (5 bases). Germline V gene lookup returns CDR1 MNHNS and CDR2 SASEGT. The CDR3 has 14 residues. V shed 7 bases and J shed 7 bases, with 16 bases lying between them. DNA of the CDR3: TGTGCCAGCACAAATATTAGGGGAAACGGGGAGCTGTTTTTT. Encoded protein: CASTNIRGNGELFF.

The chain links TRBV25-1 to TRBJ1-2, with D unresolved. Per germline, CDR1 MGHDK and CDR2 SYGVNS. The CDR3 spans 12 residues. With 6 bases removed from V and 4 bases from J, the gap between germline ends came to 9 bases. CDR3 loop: CASSEGFYGYTF. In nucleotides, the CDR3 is TGTGCCAGCAGCGAAGGGTTCTATGGCTACACCTTC.

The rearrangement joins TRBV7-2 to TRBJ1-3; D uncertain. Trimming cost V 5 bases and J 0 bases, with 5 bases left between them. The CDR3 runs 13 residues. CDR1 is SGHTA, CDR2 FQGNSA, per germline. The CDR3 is CASSRNSGNTIYF. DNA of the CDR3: TGTGCCAGCAGCCGAAACTCTGGAAACACCATATATTTT.

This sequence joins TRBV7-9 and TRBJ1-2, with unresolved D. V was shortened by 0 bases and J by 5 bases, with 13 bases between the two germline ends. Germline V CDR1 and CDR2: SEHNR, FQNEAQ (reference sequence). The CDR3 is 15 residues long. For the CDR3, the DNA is TGTGCCAGCAGCTTAGCGGGAGGAGGAATATATGGCTACACCTTC. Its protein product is CASSLAGGGIYGYTF.

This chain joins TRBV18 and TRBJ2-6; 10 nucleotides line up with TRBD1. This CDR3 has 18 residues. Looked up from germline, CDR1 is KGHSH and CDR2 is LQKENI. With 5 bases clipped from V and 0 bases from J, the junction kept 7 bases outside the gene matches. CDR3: CASSIAGTGASGANVLTF. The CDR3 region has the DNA TGTGCCAGCTCAATTGCCGGGACAGGGGCCTCTGGGGCCAACGTCCTGACTTTC.

CDR3 DNA: TGTGCCAGCAGCAAACTCCAAACAGGGGATAGGGTTTCCTACGAGCAGTACTTC. It specifies CASSKLQTGDRVSYEQYF. The gene calls are TRBV21-1 and TRBJ2-7; TRBD1, the table's D call, was not compared with the DNA. TRBV21-1 is a known pseudogene. The CDR3 extends over 18 amino acids.

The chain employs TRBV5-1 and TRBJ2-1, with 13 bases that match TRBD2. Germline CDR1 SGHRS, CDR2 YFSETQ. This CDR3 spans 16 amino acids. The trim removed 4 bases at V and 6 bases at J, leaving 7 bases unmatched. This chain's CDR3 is CASSETSGRLTNEQFF. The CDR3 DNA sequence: TGCGCCAGCAGCGAGACTAGCGGGAGGCTAACCAATGAGCAGTTCTTC.

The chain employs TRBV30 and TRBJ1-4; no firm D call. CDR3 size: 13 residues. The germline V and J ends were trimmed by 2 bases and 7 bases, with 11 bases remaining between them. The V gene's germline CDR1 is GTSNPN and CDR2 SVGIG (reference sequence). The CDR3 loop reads CAWSQVSAEKLFF. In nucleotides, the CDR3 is TGTGCCTGGAGTCAGGTTTCCGCTGAAAAACTGTTTTTT.

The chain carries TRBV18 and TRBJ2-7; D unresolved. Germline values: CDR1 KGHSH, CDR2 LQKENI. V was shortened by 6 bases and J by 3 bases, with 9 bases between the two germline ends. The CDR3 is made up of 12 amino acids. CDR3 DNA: TGTGCCAGCTCCCAAACCTACTACGAGCAGTACTTC. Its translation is CASSQTYYEQYF.

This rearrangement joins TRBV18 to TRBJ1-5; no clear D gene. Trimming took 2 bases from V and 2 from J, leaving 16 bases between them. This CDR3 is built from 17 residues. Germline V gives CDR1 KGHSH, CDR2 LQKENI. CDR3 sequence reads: CASSPNSPAGGNQPQHF. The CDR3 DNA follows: TGTGCCAGCTCACCAAACAGCCCCGCTGGGGGCAATCAGCCCCAGCATTTT. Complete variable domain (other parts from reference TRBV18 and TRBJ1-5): NAGVMQNPRHLVRRRGQEARLRCSPMKGHSHVYWYRQLPEEGLKFMVYLQKENIIDESGMPKERFSAEFPKEGPSILRIQQVVRGDSAAYFCASSPNSPAGGNQPQHFGDGTRLSIL.

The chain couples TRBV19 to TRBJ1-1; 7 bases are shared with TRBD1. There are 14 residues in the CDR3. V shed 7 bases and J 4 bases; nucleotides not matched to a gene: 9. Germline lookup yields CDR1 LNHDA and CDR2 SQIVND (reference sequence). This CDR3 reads CASTSGGLGTEAFF. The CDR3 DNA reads TGTGCCAGTACCTCAGGGGGTCTGGGCACTGAAGCTTTCTTT.

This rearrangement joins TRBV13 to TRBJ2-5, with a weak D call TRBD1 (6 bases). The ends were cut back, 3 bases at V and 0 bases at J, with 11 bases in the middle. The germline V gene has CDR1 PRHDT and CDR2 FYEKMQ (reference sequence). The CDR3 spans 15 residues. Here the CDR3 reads CASSFGQLYQETQYF. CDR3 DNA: TGTGCCAGCAGCTTTGGACAGCTATACCAAGAGACCCAGTACTTC.

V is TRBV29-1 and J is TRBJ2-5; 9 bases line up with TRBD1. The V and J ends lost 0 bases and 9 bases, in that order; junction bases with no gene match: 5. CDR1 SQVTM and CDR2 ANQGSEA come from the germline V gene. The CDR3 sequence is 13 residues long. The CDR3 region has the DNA TGCAGCGTTGAAGAGACAGGGGGTATTGCCCAGTACTTC. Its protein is CSVEETGGIAQYF.

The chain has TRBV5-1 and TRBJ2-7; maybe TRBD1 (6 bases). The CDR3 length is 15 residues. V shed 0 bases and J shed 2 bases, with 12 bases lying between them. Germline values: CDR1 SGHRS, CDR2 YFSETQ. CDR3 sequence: CASSLGAGAPYEQYF. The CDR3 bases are TGCGCCAGCAGCTTGGGAGCAGGGGCCCCCTACGAGCAGTACTTC. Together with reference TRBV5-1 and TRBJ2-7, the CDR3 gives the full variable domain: KAGVTQTPRYLIKTRGQQVTLSCSPISGHRSVSWYQQTPGQGLQFLFEYFSETQRNKGNFPGRFSGRQFSNSRSEMNVSTLELGDSALYLCASSLGAGAPYEQYFGPGTRLTVT.

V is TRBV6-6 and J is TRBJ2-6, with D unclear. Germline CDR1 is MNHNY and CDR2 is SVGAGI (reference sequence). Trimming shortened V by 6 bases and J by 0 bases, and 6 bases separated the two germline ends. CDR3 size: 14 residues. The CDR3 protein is CASSPASGANVLTF. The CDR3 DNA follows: TGTGCCAGCAGCCCTGCCTCTGGGGCCAACGTCCTGACTTTC.

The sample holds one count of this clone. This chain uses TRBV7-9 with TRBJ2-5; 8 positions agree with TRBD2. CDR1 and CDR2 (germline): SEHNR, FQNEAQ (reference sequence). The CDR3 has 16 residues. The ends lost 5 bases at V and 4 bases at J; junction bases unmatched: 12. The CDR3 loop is CASSPPRAGVRETQYF. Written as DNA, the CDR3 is TGTGCCAGCAGCCCCCCGAGAGCGGGGGTGAGAGAGACCCAGTACTTC.

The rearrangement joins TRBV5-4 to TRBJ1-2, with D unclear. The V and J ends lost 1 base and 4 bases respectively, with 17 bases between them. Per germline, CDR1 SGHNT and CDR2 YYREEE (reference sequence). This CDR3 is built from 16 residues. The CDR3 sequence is CASSLPADGVRYGYTF. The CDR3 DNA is TGTGCCAGCAGCTTGCCAGCCGACGGGGTACGCTATGGCTACACCTTC.

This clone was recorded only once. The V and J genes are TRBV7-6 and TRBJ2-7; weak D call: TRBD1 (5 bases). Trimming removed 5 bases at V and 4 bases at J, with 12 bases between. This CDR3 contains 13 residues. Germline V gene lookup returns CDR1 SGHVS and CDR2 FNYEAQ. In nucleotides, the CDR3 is TGTGCCAGCAGCCCGCCTAGGGGATACGAGCAGTACTTC. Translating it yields CASSPPRGYEQYF.

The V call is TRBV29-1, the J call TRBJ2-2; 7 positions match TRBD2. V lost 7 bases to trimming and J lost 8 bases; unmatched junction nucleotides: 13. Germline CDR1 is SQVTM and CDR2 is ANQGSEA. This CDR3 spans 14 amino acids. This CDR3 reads CSASSAGVSGELFF. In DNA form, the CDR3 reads TGCAGCGCCTCTTCGGCGGGAGTCTCGGGGGAGCTGTTTTTT.